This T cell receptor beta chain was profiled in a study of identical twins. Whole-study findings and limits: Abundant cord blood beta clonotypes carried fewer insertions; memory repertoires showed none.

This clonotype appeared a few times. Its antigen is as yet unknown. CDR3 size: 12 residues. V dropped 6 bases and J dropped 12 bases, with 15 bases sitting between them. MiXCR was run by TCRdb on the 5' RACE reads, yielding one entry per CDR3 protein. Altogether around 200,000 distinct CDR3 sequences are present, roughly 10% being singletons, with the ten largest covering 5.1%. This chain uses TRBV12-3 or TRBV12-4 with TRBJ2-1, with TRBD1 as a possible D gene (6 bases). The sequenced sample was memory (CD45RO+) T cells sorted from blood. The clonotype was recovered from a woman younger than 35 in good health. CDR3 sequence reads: CASRPVRGGQFF. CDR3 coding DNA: TGTGCCAGCAGGCCCGTCAGGGGCGGGCAGTTCTTC.